This is a list of T cell receptor beta chains from one sample in a study of T-cell reconstitution after alpha-beta-depleted transplantation in children. A single record per CDR3 protein comes from TCRdb applying MiXCR to the PCR reads. The sample comprises 440,000 or so distinct CDR3 sequences, roughly 10% of which are singletons, and approximately 5% rests with the top ten. Sample: PBMCs from the stem cell graft donor, taken from the stem cell graft. Source of these receptors: a human donor who donated a stem cell graft to a child with acute myeloid leukemia. CDR3s include the opening cysteine and the closing phenylalanine or tryptophan. Fields, in order: V gene, clone size, J gene, CDR3 protein. Rows may omit the clone size; those that give it use once, few, many or a size class.

TRBV7-2	few	TRBJ1-1	CASSFSPNRGRNTEAFF
TRBV20-1	.	TRBJ2-2	CSARDPPSGKTGELFF
TRBV12-3/TRBV12-4	.	TRBJ2-1	CASSLMRELGNEQFF
TRBV7-8	few	TRBJ2-2	CASSFRGETGELFF
TRBV6-1	.	TRBJ1-1	CASRDVPYTEAFF
TRBV4-2	.	TRBJ2-2	CASSPGLAQFANTGELFF
TRBV15	few	TRBJ2-5	CATSLGGSVETQYF
TRBV5-1	.	TRBJ2-7	CASSLSPGGYEQYF
TRBV15	few	TRBJ2-5	CATSRVVVGETQYF
TRBV18	.	TRBJ2-3	CASLRQGTDTQYF
TRBV6-5	few	TRBJ1-2	CASSYQGRDYGYTF
TRBV20-1	.	TRBJ2-7	CSGRGGPYEQYF
TRBV5-1	few	TRBJ2-3	CASMAVGPPDTQYF
TRBV5-1	few	TRBJ2-5	CASSSGPETQYF
TRBV11-1	.	TRBJ2-2	CASSEGRKTGELFF
TRBV7-9	.	TRBJ2-2	CASSARSRGLNTGELFF
TRBV12-3/TRBV12-4	.	TRBJ2-5	CASSPPGLQETQYF
TRBV6-2/TRBV6-3	few	TRBJ2-1	CASSYPLGLAEVDEQFF
TRBV10-3	.	TRBJ2-5	CAARGGTKVDRETQYF
TRBV20-1	.	TRBJ1-3	CSAREVAASGNTIYF
TRBV28	.	TRBJ2-5	CASSPLAGGSQETQYF
TRBV4-3	.	TRBJ2-7	CASSQVRAQGGYEQYF
TRBV19	.	TRBJ2-6	CASTEDGTVFFGANVLTF
TRBV18	once	TRBJ2-3	CASSLQGWSTDTQYF
TRBV30	once	TRBJ1-5	CAWSGASNQPQHF
TRBV9	many	TRBJ2-5	CASSVAASGGLRFEETQYF
TRBV7-2	.	TRBJ2-3	CASSDYRGRLAQYF
TRBV5-1	few	TRBJ2-2	CASQRLAGGPGELFF
TRBV15	few	TRBJ2-1	CATSRGGSVTNEQFF
TRBV29-1	.	TRBJ2-3	CSVEDRGVWTDTQYF
TRBV6-2/TRBV6-3	many	TRBJ2-1	CASSYPTSGTNNEQFF
TRBV3-1	.	TRBJ2-2	CASSHLVGTGELFF
TRBV5-4	many	TRBJ2-3	CASSLQGSTDTQYF
TRBV9	few	TRBJ1-6	CASSSDQGAGGSPLHF
TRBV20-1	few	TRBJ2-3	CSARTSGLRVGPDTQYF
TRBV7-2	few	TRBJ2-7	CASSSYRGKSNEQYF
TRBV20-1	.	TRBJ2-7	CSARDRTDYEQYF
TRBV5-1	.	TRBJ2-7	CASSTLAGGLEQYF
TRBV12-3/TRBV12-4	many	TRBJ2-5	CASRGLAAQETQYF
TRBV20-1	many	TRBJ1-1	CSARTGANTEAFF
TRBV5-1	few	TRBJ2-2	CASSEGSRQGTGELFF
TRBV6-5	few	TRBJ2-1	CASSYLAGGWDNEQFF
TRBV20-1	many	TRBJ2-6	CSASRQGYAGANVLTF
TRBV6-2/TRBV6-3	.	TRBJ2-1	CASKKTMGEQFF
TRBV5-1	few	TRBJ1-4	CASSMDSLNEKLFF
TRBV5-6	many	TRBJ2-5	CASSQRQLGQETQYF
TRBV12-3/TRBV12-4	few	TRBJ2-2	CASSFSKPGHGADGELFF
TRBV15	many	TRBJ2-5	CATSRDWETQYF
TRBV5-5	once	TRBJ1-2	CASSLMVQGTVYGYTF
TRBV3-1	few	TRBJ2-5	CASSQGEASGEETQYF
TRBV13	few	TRBJ2-2	CASRIAISGRLSGELFF